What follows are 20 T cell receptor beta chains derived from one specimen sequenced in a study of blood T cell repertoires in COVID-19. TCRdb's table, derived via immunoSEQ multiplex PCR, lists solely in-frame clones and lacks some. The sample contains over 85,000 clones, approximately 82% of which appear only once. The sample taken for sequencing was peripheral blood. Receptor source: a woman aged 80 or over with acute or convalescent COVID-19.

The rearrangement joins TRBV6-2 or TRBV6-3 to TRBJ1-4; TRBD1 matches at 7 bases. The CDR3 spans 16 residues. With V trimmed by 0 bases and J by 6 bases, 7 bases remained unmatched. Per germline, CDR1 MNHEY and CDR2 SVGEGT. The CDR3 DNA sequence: TGTGCCAGCAGTTACTCGACAGGGTCCGTGTATGAAAAACTGTTTTTT. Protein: CASSYSTGSVYEKLFF.

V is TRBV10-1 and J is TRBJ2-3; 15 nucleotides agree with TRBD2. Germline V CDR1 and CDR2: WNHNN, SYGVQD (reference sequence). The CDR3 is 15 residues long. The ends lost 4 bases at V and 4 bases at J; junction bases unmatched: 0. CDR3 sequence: CASSGTSGGADTQYF. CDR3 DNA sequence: TGCGCCAGCAGTGGGACTAGCGGGGGGGCAGATACGCAGTATTTT.

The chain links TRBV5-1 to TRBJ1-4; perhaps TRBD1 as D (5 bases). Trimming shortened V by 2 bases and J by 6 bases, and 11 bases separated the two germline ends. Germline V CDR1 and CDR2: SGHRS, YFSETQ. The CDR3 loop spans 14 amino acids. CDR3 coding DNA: TGCGCCAGCAGCTTAACAGGTATTGATGAAAAACTGTTTTTT. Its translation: CASSLTGIDEKLFF. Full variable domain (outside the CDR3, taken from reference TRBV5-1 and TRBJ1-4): KAGVTQTPRYLIKTRGQQVTLSCSPISGHRSVSWYQQTPGQGLQFLFEYFSETQRNKGNFPGRFSGRQFSNSRSEMNVSTLELGDSALYLCASSLTGIDEKLFFGSGTQLSVL.

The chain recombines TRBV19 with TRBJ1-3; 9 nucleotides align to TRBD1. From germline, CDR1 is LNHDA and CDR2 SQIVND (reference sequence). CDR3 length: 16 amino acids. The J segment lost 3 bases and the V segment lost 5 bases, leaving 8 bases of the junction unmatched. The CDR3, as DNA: TGTGCCAGTAGTGGTAGGGACAGGGTGGTTGGAAACACCATATATTTT. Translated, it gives CASSGRDRVVGNTIYF.

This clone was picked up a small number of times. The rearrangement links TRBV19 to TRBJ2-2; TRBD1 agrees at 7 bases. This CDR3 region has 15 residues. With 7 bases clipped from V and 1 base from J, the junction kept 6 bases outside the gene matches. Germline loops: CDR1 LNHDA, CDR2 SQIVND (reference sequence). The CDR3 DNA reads TGTGCCAGTACCGCCGGGACAGTGAACACCGGGGAGCTGTTTTTT. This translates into CASTAGTVNTGELFF.

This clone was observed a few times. The CDR3 protein is CASSSTAGTGGDYGYTF. For the CDR3, the DNA is TGTGCCAGCAGCTCGACGGCTGGGACAGGGGGTGACTATGGCTACACCTTC. The chain has TRBV7-9 and TRBJ1-2; 11 positions match TRBD1. This CDR3 is built from 17 residues. CDR1 is SEHNR, CDR2 FQNEAQ, per germline (reference sequence). The trim removed 4 bases at V and 3 bases at J, leaving 10 bases unmatched. Complete variable domain (other parts from reference TRBV7-9 and TRBJ1-2): DTGVSQNPRHKITKRGQNVTFRCDPISEHNRLYWYRQTLGQGPEFLTYFQNEAQLEKSRLLSDRFSAERPKGSFSTLEIQRTEQGDSAMYLCASSSTAGTGGDYGYTFGSGTRLTVV.

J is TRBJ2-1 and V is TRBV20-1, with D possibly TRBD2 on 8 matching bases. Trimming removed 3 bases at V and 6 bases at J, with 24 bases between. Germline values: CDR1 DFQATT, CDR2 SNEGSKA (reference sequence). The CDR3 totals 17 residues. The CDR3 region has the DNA TGCAGTGCTAGTGGGGACAGAGGTAGCGGGAATCCCAATGAGCAGTTCTTC. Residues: CSASGDRGSGNPNEQFF.

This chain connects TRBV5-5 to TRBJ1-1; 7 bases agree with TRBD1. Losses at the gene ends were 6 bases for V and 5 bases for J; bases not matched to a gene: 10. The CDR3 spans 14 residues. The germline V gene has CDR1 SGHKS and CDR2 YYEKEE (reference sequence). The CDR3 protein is CASNLLQGRTEAFF. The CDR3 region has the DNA TGTGCCAGCAACCTTCTACAGGGGCGAACTGAAGCTTTCTTT.

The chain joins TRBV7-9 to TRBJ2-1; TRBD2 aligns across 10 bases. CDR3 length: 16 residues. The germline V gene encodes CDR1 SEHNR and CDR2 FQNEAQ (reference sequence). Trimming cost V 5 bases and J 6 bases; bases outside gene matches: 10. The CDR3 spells CASSPWLAGAFNEQFF. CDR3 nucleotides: TGTGCCAGCAGCCCTTGGCTAGCGGGAGCCTTCAATGAGCAGTTCTTC. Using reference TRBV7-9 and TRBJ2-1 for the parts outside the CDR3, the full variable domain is DTGVSQNPRHKITKRGQNVTFRCDPISEHNRLYWYRQTLGQGPEFLTYFQNEAQLEKSRLLSDRFSAERPKGSFSTLEIQRTEQGDSAMYLCASSPWLAGAFNEQFFGPGTRLTVL.

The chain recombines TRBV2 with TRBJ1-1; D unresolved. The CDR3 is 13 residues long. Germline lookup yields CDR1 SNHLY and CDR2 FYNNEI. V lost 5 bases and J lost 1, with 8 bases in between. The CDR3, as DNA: TGTGCCAGCAGTTTAGACACGAACACTGAAGCTTTCTTT. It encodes CASSLDTNTEAFF.

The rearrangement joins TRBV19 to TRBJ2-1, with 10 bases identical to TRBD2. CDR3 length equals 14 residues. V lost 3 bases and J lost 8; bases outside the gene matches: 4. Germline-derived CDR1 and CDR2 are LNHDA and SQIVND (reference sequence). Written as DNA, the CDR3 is TGTGCCAGTAGTATCAGCGGGAGGGCTCATGAGCAGTTCTTC. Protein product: CASSISGRAHEQFF. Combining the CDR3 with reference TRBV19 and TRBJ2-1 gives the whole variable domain DGGITQSPKYLFRKEGQNVTLSCEQNLNHDAMYWYRQDPGQGLRLIYYSQIVNDFQKGDIAEGYSVSREKKESFPLTVTSAQKNPTAFYLCASSISGRAHEQFFGPGTRLTVL.

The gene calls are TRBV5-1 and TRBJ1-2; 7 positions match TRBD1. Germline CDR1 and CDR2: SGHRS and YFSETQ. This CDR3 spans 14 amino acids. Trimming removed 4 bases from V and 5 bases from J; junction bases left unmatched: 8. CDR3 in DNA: TGCGCCAGCAGCCCACCGGGACAGCCTTATGGCTACACCTTC. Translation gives CASSPPGQPYGYTF. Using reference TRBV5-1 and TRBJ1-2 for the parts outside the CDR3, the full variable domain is KAGVTQTPRYLIKTRGQQVTLSCSPISGHRSVSWYQQTPGQGLQFLFEYFSETQRNKGNFPGRFSGRQFSNSRSEMNVSTLELGDSALYLCASSPPGQPYGYTFGSGTRLTVV.

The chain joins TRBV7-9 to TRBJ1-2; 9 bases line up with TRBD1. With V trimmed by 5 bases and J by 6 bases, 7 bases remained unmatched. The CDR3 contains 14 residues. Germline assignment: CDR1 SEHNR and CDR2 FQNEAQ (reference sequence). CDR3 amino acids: CASSRSGQGDGYTF. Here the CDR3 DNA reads TGTGCCAGCAGCCGGTCGGGACAGGGTGATGGCTACACCTTC.

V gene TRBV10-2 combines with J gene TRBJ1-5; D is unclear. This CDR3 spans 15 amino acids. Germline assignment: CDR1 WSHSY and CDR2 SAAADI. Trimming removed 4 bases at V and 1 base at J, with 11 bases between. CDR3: CASSGGEISNQPQHF. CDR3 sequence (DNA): TGCGCCAGCAGTGGTGGGGAGATAAGCAATCAGCCCCAGCATTTT.

CDR3 protein: CASSPGDTHYEQYF. In DNA form, the CDR3 reads TGTGCCAGCAGCCCCGGGGACACCCACTACGAGCAGTACTTC. The rearrangement links TRBV9 to TRBJ2-7; D perhaps matches TRBD1 (6 bases). This CDR3 has 14 amino acids. Between the trimmed V and J ends, which lost 4 bases and 3 bases, there was a span of 14 bases. Germline CDR1 SGDLS, CDR2 YYNGEE.

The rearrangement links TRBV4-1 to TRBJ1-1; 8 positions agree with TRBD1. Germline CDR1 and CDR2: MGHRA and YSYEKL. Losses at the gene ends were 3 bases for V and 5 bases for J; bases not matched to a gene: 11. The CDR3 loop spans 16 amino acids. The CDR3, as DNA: TGCGCCAGCAGCCATAAACAGCAGGGGGCGCGGACTGAAGCTTTCTTT. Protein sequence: CASSHKQQGARTEAFF.

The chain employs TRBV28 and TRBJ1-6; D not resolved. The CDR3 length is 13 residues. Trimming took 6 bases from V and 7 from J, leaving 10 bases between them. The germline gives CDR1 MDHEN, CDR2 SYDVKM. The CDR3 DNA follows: TGTGCCAGCAGGACAACATCGAATTCACCCCTCCACTTT. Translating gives CASRTTSNSPLHF. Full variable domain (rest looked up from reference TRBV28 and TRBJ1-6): DVKVTQSSRYLVKRTGEKVFLECVQDMDHENMFWYRQDPGLGLRLIYFSYDVKMKEKGDIPEGYSVSREKKERFSLILESASTNQTSMYLCASRTTSNSPLHFGNGTRLTVT.

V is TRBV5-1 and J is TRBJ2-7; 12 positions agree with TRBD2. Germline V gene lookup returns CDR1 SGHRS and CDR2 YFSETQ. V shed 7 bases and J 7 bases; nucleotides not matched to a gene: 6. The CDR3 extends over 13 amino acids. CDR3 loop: CASFLAGGAEQYF. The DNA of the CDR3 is TGCGCCAGCTTCCTAGCGGGAGGGGCTGAGCAGTACTTC.

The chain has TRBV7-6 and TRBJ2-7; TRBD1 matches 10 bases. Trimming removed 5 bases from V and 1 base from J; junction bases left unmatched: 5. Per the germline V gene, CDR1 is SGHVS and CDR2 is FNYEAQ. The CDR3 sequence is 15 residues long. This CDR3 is CASSPRDRGSYEQYF. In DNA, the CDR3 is TGTGCCAGCAGCCCCCGGGACAGGGGTTCCTACGAGCAGTACTTC.

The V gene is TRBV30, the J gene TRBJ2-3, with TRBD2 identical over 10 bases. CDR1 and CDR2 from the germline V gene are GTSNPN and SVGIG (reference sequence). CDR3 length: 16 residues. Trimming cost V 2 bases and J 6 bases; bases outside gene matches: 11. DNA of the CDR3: TGTGCCTGGAGTCCTCCAGCGGGGGGGTGGACGGATACGCAGTATTTT. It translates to CAWSPPAGGWTDTQYF.